This is a list of T cell receptor beta chains from one sample in a study of blood T cells in healthy people across ages. One entry per CDR3 protein, called by TCRdb with MiXCR from the 5' RACE reads. The sample has over a million distinct CDR3 sequences; 35% to 55% are singletons. The sample consisted of blood. The receptors here all came from a woman aged 55 to 70 in good health. CDR3s include the opening cysteine and the closing phenylalanine or tryptophan. A D gene is named only where the DNA matches it firmly. Clone size is shown for a subset of rows, as once, few, many or a class of expanded clone.

CDR3 protein,CDR3 DNA,V gene,D gene,clone size,J gene
CASSVGLVGGGYNEQFF,TGTGCCAGTAGCGTAGGACTAGTGGGAGGAGGGTACAATGAGCAGTTCTTC,TRBV9,TRBD2,NA,TRBJ2-1
CASSQEQGTYNSPLHF,TGCGCCAGCAGCCAAGAACAGGGAACCTATAATTCACCCCTCCACTTT,TRBV4-3,NA,NA,TRBJ1-6
CASTHQSSGRYEQYF,TGTGCCAGCACTCATCAGAGTAGCGGGAGGTATGAGCAGTACTTC,TRBV12-3/TRBV12-4,TRBD2,few,TRBJ2-7
CASSWGTGPSSYEQYF,TGTGCCAGCAGTTGGGGGACAGGGCCTAGCTCCTACGAGCAGTACTTC,TRBV6-2/TRBV6-3,TRBD1,NA,TRBJ2-7
CAISESRRTSVHEQYF,TGTGCCATCAGTGAGTCGAGAAGGACTAGCGTCCACGAGCAGTACTTC,TRBV10-3,TRBD2,NA,TRBJ2-7
CSVWLDNEKLFF,TGCAGCGTTTGGTTGGATAATGAAAAACTGTTTTTT,TRBV29-1,NA,NA,TRBJ1-4
CASSLDPVGTYAYEQYF,TGTGCCAGCAGCTTAGACCCTGTTGGGACATACGCCTACGAGCAGTACTTC,TRBV7-2,NA,NA,TRBJ2-7
CASGGGDTEAFF,TGTGCCAGCGGGGGGGGAGACACTGAAGCTTTCTTT,TRBV12-3/TRBV12-4,NA,NA,TRBJ1-1
CASTGTGNSPLHF,TGTGCCAGCACTGGGACAGGGAATTCACCCCTCCACTTT,TRBV6-1,TRBD1,NA,TRBJ1-6
CASGKAPDTQYF,TGTGCCAGCGGGAAAGCCCCAGATACGCAGTATTTT,TRBV25-1,NA,NA,TRBJ2-3
CSAQELYGYTF,TGCAGTGCCCAAGAACTCTATGGCTACACCTTC,TRBV20-1,NA,NA,TRBJ1-2
CASSFIPSEQYF,TGCGCCAGCAGCTTCATCCCGTCCGAGCAGTACTTC,TRBV5-1,NA,NA,TRBJ2-7
CSVATGGGTEAFF,TGCAGCGTAGCGACAGGGGGAGGCACTGAAGCTTTCTTT,TRBV29-1,TRBD1,NA,TRBJ1-1
CASSRSKWNEQYF,TGTGCCAGCAGTCGTAGTAAATGGAACGAGCAGTACTTC,TRBV6-5,NA,NA,TRBJ2-7
CSCRSRPGDTDTQYF,TGCAGCTGCCGGAGTAGGCCTGGGGACACAGATACGCAGTATTTT,TRBV29-1,NA,few,TRBJ2-3
CSGKINEQFF,TGCAGCGGTAAAATTAACGAGCAGTTCTTC,TRBV29-1,NA,once,TRBJ2-1
CASTGGRAQPQHF,TGTGCCAGTACGGGAGGCAGGGCTCAGCCCCAGCATTTT,TRBV2,NA,few,TRBJ1-5
CASSQGGQGATDTQYF,TGTGCCAGCAGCCAGGGGGGACAGGGCGCAACAGATACGCAGTATTTT,TRBV4-2,TRBD1,few,TRBJ2-3
CASSLAVTTGETQYF,TGCGCCAGCAGCTTGGCTGTGACTACGGGCGAGACCCAGTACTTC,TRBV5-1,NA,NA,TRBJ2-5
CATSDPRTGSSYKQYF,TGTGCCACCAGTGACCCTCGGACAGGCTCTTCCTACAAGCAGTACTTC,TRBV24-1,TRBD1,NA,TRBJ2-7
CASSLGGEGTQYF,TGTGCCAGCAGCTTAGGGGGGGAGGGGACCCAGTACTTC,TRBV7-2,TRBD2,few,TRBJ2-5
CASSLRLGWTGTSGNEQFF,TGCGCCAGCAGCCTCCGCCTGGGTTGGACCGGGACTAGCGGCAATGAGCAGTTCTTC,TRBV5-1,TRBD2,NA,TRBJ2-1
CASSYPAQNTEAFF,TGTGCCAGCAGTTACCCGGCACAGAACACTGAAGCTTTCTTT,TRBV6-2/TRBV6-3,NA,few,TRBJ1-1
CSARTGGAYYEQYF,TGCAGCGCCCGGACAGGGGGCGCCTACTACGAGCAGTACTTC,TRBV29-1,TRBD1,many,TRBJ2-7
CSASILAFSSYEQYF,TGCAGTGCTAGTATCCTGGCGTTCAGCTCCTACGAGCAGTACTTC,TRBV20-1,NA,NA,TRBJ2-7
CATSRGSTDTQYF,TGTGCCACCAGCCGTGGGAGCACAGATACGCAGTATTTT,TRBV15,NA,few,TRBJ2-3
CASSVSSGSHEQYF,TGCGCCAGCAGTGTGTCTAGCGGGAGCCACGAGCAGTACTTC,TRBV10-1,TRBD2,few,TRBJ2-7
CASSQIYRGRNYGYTF,TGTGCCAGCAGCCAGATATACAGGGGGCGGAACTATGGCTACACCTTC,TRBV2,TRBD1,NA,TRBJ1-2
CSVDEGNTEAFF,TGCAGCGTTGATGAGGGCAACACTGAAGCTTTCTTT,TRBV29-1,NA,few,TRBJ1-1
CASSSGLAVDNEQYF,TGCGCCAGCAGCTCGGGACTAGCGGTAGACAATGAGCAGTACTTC,TRBV5-1,TRBD2,NA,TRBJ2-5
CASSLDGLQDEQFF,TGTGCCAGCAGCTTAGATGGCCTCCAGGATGAGCAGTTCTTC,TRBV7-2,NA,NA,TRBJ2-1
CSVEENYYGYTF,TGCAGCGTTGAAGAAAACTACTATGGCTACACCTTC,TRBV29-1,NA,many,TRBJ1-2
CASSYSRTPYSEQFF,TGTGCCAGCAGTTACTCGAGGACCCCCTACAGTGAGCAGTTCTTC,TRBV6-5,NA,NA,TRBJ2-1
CASSLGVKGRTSPVNEQFF,TGTGCCAGCAGCTTAGGGGTAAAGGGGCGAACTTCACCGGTCAATGAGCAGTTCTTC,TRBV11-2,NA,NA,TRBJ2-1
CASGNLLGSQYF,TGTGCCAGCGGTAACTTACTTGGGTCCCAGTACTTC,TRBV2,NA,NA,TRBJ2-7
CASSRGPVRNSPLHF,TGTGCCAGCAGCCGAGGTCCGGTACGGAATTCACCCCTCCACTTT,TRBV27,NA,few,TRBJ1-6
CSASGGRGISPLHF,TGCAGTGCTTCAGGCGGGCGCGGTATTTCACCCCTCCACTTT,TRBV20-1,NA,NA,TRBJ1-6
CASPPGGASTDTQYF,TGTGCCAGCCCCCCAGGCGGGGCTAGCACAGATACGCAGTATTTT,TRBV21-1,NA,NA,TRBJ2-3
CASSLFTAQETQYF,TGTGCCAGCAGCTTATTCACAGCACAAGAGACCCAGTACTTC,TRBV7-9,NA,many,TRBJ2-5
CASSQVASGSYEQYF,TGTGCCAGCAGCCAAGTAGCTAGCGGGAGCTATGAGCAGTACTTC,TRBV14,TRBD2,NA,TRBJ2-7
CSARDRGLEPQHF,TGCAGTGCTAGGGACAGGGGCTTGGAGCCCCAGCATTTT,TRBV20-1,TRBD1,NA,TRBJ1-5
CASSPGLGGNKLEQYF,TGCGCCAGCAGCCCCGGACTGGGGGGGAATAAACTGGAACAGTACTTC,TRBV5-1,TRBD2,NA,TRBJ2-5
CSARDRGAVFF,TGCAGTGCTAGAGATCGCGGGGCGGTGTTTTTT,TRBV20-1,NA,NA,TRBJ1-4
CASSQPGLAGVSSNEQFF,TGTGCCAGCAGCCAGCCGGGACTAGCGGGAGTATCCTCCAATGAGCAGTTCTTC,TRBV7-9,TRBD2,once,TRBJ2-1
CASSLRGENNSPLHF,TGTGCCAGCAGTTTACGGGGTGAAAATAATTCACCCCTCCACTTT,TRBV27,NA,many,TRBJ1-6
CASSQEAGQTYEQYF,TGTGCCAGCAGCCAAGAAGCGGGACAGACCTACGAGCAGTACTTC,TRBV3-1,NA,NA,TRBJ2-7
CASSPTGFGANVLTF,TGTGCCAGCAGCCCTACAGGGTTCGGGGCCAACGTCCTGACTTTC,TRBV6-2/TRBV6-3,NA,NA,TRBJ2-6
CSVELAGGFGKNIQYF,TGCAGCGTTGAACTAGCGGGAGGATTCGGCAAAAACATTCAGTACTTC,TRBV29-1,TRBD2,few,TRBJ2-4
CSAQQSDEQFF,TGCAGTGCCCAACAGTCGGATGAGCAGTTCTTC,TRBV20-1,NA,few,TRBJ2-1